The rows below give T cell receptor beta chains drawn from one sample of a study of identical twins. TCRdb fed the 5' RACE reads into MiXCR, producing one record per CDR3 protein. The data show nearly 650,000 distinct CDR3 sequences, just over 7% seen once. The same sample was also studied in work on yellow fever vaccine responses in identical twins.

The sample consisted of PBMCs. Receptors were obtained from a woman younger than 35 in good health. Each CDR3 is given with its conserved first and last residue. The D gene is left open where the match is weak. Some rows mark clone size as missing; the rest say once, few, many or name a class of expanded clone.

clone size,D gene,J gene,V gene,CDR3 protein,CDR3 DNA
few,TRBD2,TRBJ2-3,TRBV5-1,CASSNPQREGLDTQYF,TGCGCCAGCAGCAACCCTCAGCGGGAGGGCCTCGATACGCAGTATTTT
.,TRBD2,TRBJ2-1,TRBV20-1,CSARSGGPTYNEQFF,TGCAGTGCTAGGTCGGGAGGGCCCACCTACAATGAGCAGTTCTTC
many,TRBD1,TRBJ1-2,TRBV12-3/TRBV12-4,CASSLGTGDATF,TGTGCCAGCAGTTTAGGGACAGGGGATGCCACCTTC
.,.,TRBJ2-7,TRBV28,CASSPTSHSRTYEQYF,TGTGCCAGCAGTCCAACATCCCACTCGCGAACCTACGAGCAGTACTTC
few,TRBD2,TRBJ2-5,TRBV5-1,CASSLMYGGGQETQYF,TGCGCCAGCAGCTTGATGTACGGCGGGGGGCAAGAGACCCAGTACTTC
.,.,TRBJ2-2,TRBV12-3/TRBV12-4,CASTPPGGELFF,TGTGCCAGCACCCCCCCAGGCGGGGAGCTGTTTTTT
.,TRBD1,TRBJ1-2,TRBV13,CASSSDREAYGYTF,TGTGCCAGCAGCTCCGACAGGGAGGCCTATGGCTACACCTTC
few,.,TRBJ1-5,TRBV12-3/TRBV12-4,CASSFDLQPQHF,TGTGCCAGCAGTTTTGACCTGCAGCCCCAGCATTTT
many,.,TRBJ2-6,TRBV29-1,CSARDVSSGANVLTF,TGCAGCGCCCGGGACGTTAGCTCTGGGGCCAACGTCCTGACTTTC
.,.,TRBJ2-1,TRBV20-1,CSVRAHSADPYNEQFF,TGCAGTGTAAGGGCCCATTCCGCGGACCCCTACAATGAGCAGTTCTTC
.,TRBD1,TRBJ2-7,TRBV12-3/TRBV12-4,CASSLGGRTGQYF,TGTGCCAGCAGTTTAGGAGGCAGGACAGGGCAGTACTTC
.,TRBD2,TRBJ2-7,TRBV4-1,CASSQERESAYEQYF,TGCGCCAGCAGCCAGGAGCGGGAATCGGCCTACGAGCAGTACTTC
few,.,TRBJ2-6,TRBV15,CATSSGTIRPRIKPPSGANVLTF,TGTGCCACCAGCTCCGGGACAATTCGGCCCCGGATAAAACCCCCCTCTGGGGCCAACGTCCTGACTTTC
.,TRBD1,TRBJ1-2,TRBV20-1,CSARAVQGARGYTF,TGCAGTGCTAGAGCGGTCCAGGGGGCGCGGGGCTACACCTTC
many,TRBD2,TRBJ2-2,TRBV10-3,CAISGTSGNTGELFF,TGTGCCATCAGCGGGACTAGCGGGAACACCGGGGAGCTGTTTTTT
few,TRBD2,TRBJ2-5,TRBV5-1,CASSPTLATSAAVQETQYF,TGCGCCAGCAGCCCGACACTAGCGACTAGCGCGGCCGTTCAAGAGACCCAGTACTTC
many,TRBD1,TRBJ2-5,TRBV5-5,CASSFGQGSETQYF,TGTGCCAGCAGCTTCGGACAGGGGTCCGAGACCCAGTACTTC
many,TRBD2,TRBJ2-1,TRBV4-1,CASSQGGLADNEQFF,TGCGCCAGCAGCCAAGGGGGTCTAGCGGACAATGAGCAGTTCTTC
.,TRBD1,TRBJ2-7,TRBV20-1,CSARSRTGDYEQYF,TGCAGTGCTAGATCACGGACAGGGGACTACGAGCAGTACTTC
few,.,TRBJ2-5,TRBV4-1,CASSRTTGETQYF,TGCGCCAGCAGCCGAACGACCGGGGAGACCCAGTACTTC
few,.,TRBJ2-1,TRBV7-8,CASSLSTGPRGNEQFF,TGTGCCAGCAGCTTATCCACAGGGCCCAGGGGCAATGAGCAGTTCTTC
.,.,TRBJ2-5,TRBV29-1,CSGGYGGQETQYF,TGCAGCGGAGGCTATGGGGGTCAAGAGACCCAGTACTTC
few,.,TRBJ2-5,TRBV6-5,CASSYSGPQETQYF,TGTGCCAGCAGTTATTCAGGACCACAAGAGACCCAGTACTTC
.,TRBD2,TRBJ2-3,TRBV20-1,CRVSGGLADTQYF,TGCAGGGTTAGCGGGGGCCTGGCAGATACGCAGTATTTT
.,.,TRBJ2-7,TRBV2,CASSEGRQGIFHEQYF,TGTGCCAGCAGTGAAGGCCGGCAGGGGATTTTCCACGAGCAGTACTTC
.,.,TRBJ2-5,TRBV10-3,CAISESISPSQETQYF,TGTGCCATCAGTGAGTCGATTTCCCCGAGCCAAGAGACCCAGTACTTC
many,.,TRBJ2-4,TRBV28,CASRRMAKNIQYF,TGTGCCAGCAGGCGCATGGCCAAAAACATTCAGTACTTC
few,TRBD1,TRBJ1-2,TRBV3-1,CASSQDRRGRLDGYTF,TGTGCCAGCAGCCAAGATCGGAGGGGGCGTCTGGATGGCTACACCTTC
few,.,TRBJ1-1,TRBV7-8,CASSLGGGMYTEAFF,TGTGCCAGCAGCTTAGGGGGGGGGATGTACACTGAAGCTTTCTTT
many,TRBD1,TRBJ1-1,TRBV29-1,CSVYQTGDTEAFF,TGCAGCGTATATCAGACAGGGGACACTGAAGCTTTCTTT
.,.,TRBJ1-1,TRBV7-3,CASSLGHENEAFF,TGTGCCAGCAGCTTGGGACACGAGAATGAAGCTTTCTTT
few,.,TRBJ1-1,TRBV12-3/TRBV12-4,CASSLGADGAFF,TGTGCCAGCAGCCTCGGGGCGGACGGAGCTTTCTTT
.,.,TRBJ1-1,TRBV13,CASSLRRINTEAFF,TGTGCCAGCAGCCTAAGACGGATAAACACTGAAGCTTTCTTT
.,.,TRBJ2-7,TRBV10-3,CAISDFVESEQYF,TGTGCCATCAGTGATTTTGTGGAGAGCGAGCAGTACTTC
many,.,TRBJ2-3,TRBV20-1,CSARIRDTQYF,TGCAGTGCTAGGATTCGAGATACGCAGTATTTT
few,.,TRBJ2-1,TRBV5-8,CASSFKGRYNEQFF,TGTGCCAGCAGCTTTAAGGGCAGGTACAATGAGCAGTTCTTC
.,.,TRBJ1-5,TRBV6-5,CASSYAGAGGEPQHF,TGTGCCAGCAGTTACGCGGGGGCGGGAGGAGAGCCCCAGCATTTT
many,TRBD2,TRBJ2-2,TRBV29-1,CSVEQGTSPGELFF,TGCAGCGTTGAACAGGGGACTAGTCCCGGGGAGCTGTTTTTT
many,.,TRBJ1-2,TRBV12-3/TRBV12-4,CASTQRFLNYGYTF,TGTGCCAGCACCCAGAGGTTCCTTAACTATGGCTACACCTTC
few,.,TRBJ2-2,TRBV9,CASSPWALGPSNTGELFF,TGTGCCAGCAGCCCATGGGCGTTAGGACCCTCGAACACCGGGGAGCTGTTTTTT
many,.,TRBJ1-1,TRBV6-1,CASTEVWGAEAFF,TGTGCCAGCACCGAGGTGTGGGGGGCTGAAGCTTTCTTT
.,TRBD2,TRBJ2-2,TRBV15,CATSRAPSGGTSTGELFF,TGTGCCACCAGCAGAGCCCCTAGCGGGGGGACCTCCACCGGGGAGCTGTTTTTT
few,.,TRBJ2-1,TRBV4-1,CASSQEGGYHNEQFF,TGCGCCAGCAGCCAAGAAGGAGGGTACCACAATGAGCAGTTCTTC
many,TRBD1,TRBJ2-5,TRBV7-9,CASSPGQGAQETQYF,TGTGCCAGCAGCCCTGGACAGGGGGCTCAAGAGACCCAGTACTTC
many,.,TRBJ1-5,TRBV7-2,CASSLTGSQPQHF,TGTGCCAGCAGCTTAACAGGGTCTCAGCCCCAGCATTTT
many,TRBD1,TRBJ1-2,TRBV18,CASGQGRNYGYTF,TGTGCCAGTGGACAGGGAAGGAACTATGGCTACACCTTC
few,TRBD1,TRBJ1-2,TRBV28,CASQGVYGYTF,TGTGCCAGTCAGGGGGTCTATGGCTACACCTTC
once,TRBD2,TRBJ2-1,TRBV10-3,CAISERQTSPGEQFF,TGTGCCATCAGTGAGCGTCAGACTAGCCCCGGTGAGCAGTTCTTC
many,.,TRBJ2-7,TRBV5-1,CASSAAGNSSYEQYF,TGCGCCAGCAGCGCCGCGGGGAACTCCTCCTACGAGCAGTACTTC
.,TRBD1,TRBJ2-7,TRBV6-1,CASSPDRGYSEQYF,TGTGCCAGCAGCCCGGACAGGGGCTATAGTGAGCAGTACTTC
.,TRBD1,TRBJ1-1,TRBV5-1,CASSWTGSGTEAFF,TGCGCCAGCAGCTGGACAGGGTCGGGCACTGAAGCTTTCTTT